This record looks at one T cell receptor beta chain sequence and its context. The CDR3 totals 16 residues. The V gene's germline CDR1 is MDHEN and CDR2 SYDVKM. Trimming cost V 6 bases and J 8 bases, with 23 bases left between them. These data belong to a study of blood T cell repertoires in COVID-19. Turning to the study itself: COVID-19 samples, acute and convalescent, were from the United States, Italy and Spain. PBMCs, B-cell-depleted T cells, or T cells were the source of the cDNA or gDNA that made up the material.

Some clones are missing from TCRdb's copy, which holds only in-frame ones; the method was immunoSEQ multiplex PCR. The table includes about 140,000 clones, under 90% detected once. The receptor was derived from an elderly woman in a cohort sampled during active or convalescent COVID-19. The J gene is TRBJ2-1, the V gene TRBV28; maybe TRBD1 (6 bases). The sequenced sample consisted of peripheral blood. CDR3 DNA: TGTGCCAGCAGCATCTCTACAGGGTCCCCCAACTATGAGCAGTTCTTC. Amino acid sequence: CASSISTGSPNYEQFF.